These T cell receptor beta chains were read from a single sample in a study of tumor and adjacent non-tumor tissue in lung cancer. TCRdb re-called the multiplex PCR reads with MiXCR, one entry per CDR3 protein. Of about 70,000 distinct CDR3 sequences in the sample, about 80% were seen once. The sample taken for sequencing was lung tumor tissue. The receptors were sampled from a man aged 60 to 69 with non-small cell lung cancer. The CDR3 runs from the conserved cysteine through the conserved F or W. The order of the fields is D gene, CDR3 length, J gene, V gene, clone size, CDR3 DNA, CDR3 protein. D genes are given only for firm matches. Expanded clones are given a class, and other clones once, few, many or no size at all.

TRBD2,15,TRBJ2-3,TRBV29-1,.,TGCATCGTTGAGGGAGCGGGGCCTAGCACAGATACGCAGTATTTT,CIVEGAGPSTDTQYF
TRBD1,16,TRBJ1-3,TRBV11-1,.,TGTGTCAGCAGCTTCGGGACAGGGTTCGCCGGATACACCATATATTTT,CVSSFGTGFAGYTIYF
TRBD1,16,TRBJ2-7,TRBV6-2/TRBV6-3,.,TGTGCCAGCAGTTATGGGACAGGTTTCCGCTCCTACGAGCAGCACTTC,CASSYGTGFRSYEQHF
.,13,TRBJ2-3,TRBV18,many,TGTGCCAGCTCACCTTCCGGGGGAGATACGCAGTATTTT,CASSPSGGDTQYF
.,17,TRBJ2-6,TRBV5-8,.,TGTGCCAGCAGCTTGGAGGGACTCCCCTCTGGGGCCGACGTCCTGACTTTC,CASSLEGLPSGADVLTF
.,14,TRBJ2-1,TRBV15,.,TGTGCCACCAGCAGAGATTGGGTAAACGATGAGCAGTTCTTC,CATSRDWVNDEQFF
TRBD2,14,TRBJ2-7,TRBV6-1,many,TGTGCCAGCAAAGGACTAGCGGGCTCCTACGAGCAGTACTTC,CASKGLAGSYEQYF
.,13,TRBJ2-6,TRBV18,few,TGTGCCAGCTCACGACAGGATTCCAACGTCCTGACTTTC,CASSRQDSNVLTF
.,15,TRBJ2-2,TRBV5-5,many,TGTGCCAGCACCATGACTAACGCGAACACCGGGGAGCTGTTTTTT,CASTMTNANTGELFF
TRBD1,13,TRBJ1-1,TRBV11-3,medium-sized,TGTGCCAGCAGTTATGGGACAGACACTGAAGCTTTCTTT,CASSYGTDTEAFF
.,12,TRBJ1-1,TRBV20-1,.,TGCAGTACTAAAGTCAGGACGGCTGAAGCTTTCTTT,CSTKVRTAEAFF
TRBD2,12,TRBJ2-5,TRBV29-1,few,TGCAACGCCCCGGGAGGGCGTGAGACCCAGTACTTC,CNAPGGRETQYF
TRBD1,16,TRBJ1-2,TRBV10-1,few,TGCGCCAGCACCAAGATAGGGGGCCCATTGAGCTATGGCTACACCTTC,CASTKIGGPLSYGYTF
TRBD2,20,TRBJ2-6,TRBV10-3,many,TGTGCCATCAGGGAACATGGGACTAGCGGGAGGGACTCTGGGGCAAAAGTCCTGACTTTC,CAIREHGTSGRDSGAKVLTF
.,13,TRBJ1-1,TRBV11-3,.,TGTGCCACCAACTTAAGGGAGAACACTGAAGCTTTCTTT,CATNLRENTEAFF
.,13,TRBJ2-7,TRBV7-9,.,TGTGCCAGCAACTCGGGAGAGGGCAACGAGCAGTACTTC,CASNSGEGNEQYF
TRBD1,14,TRBJ1-5,TRBV6-2/TRBV6-3,many,TGTGCCAGCAGCGGCGACAGGGCGAATCAGCCCCAGCATTTT,CASSGDRANQPQHF